One and the same sample provided the 19 T cell receptor beta chains below, sequenced in a study of blood T cells in healthy people across ages. The authors ran a second PCR of roughly 6 to 12 cycles using a sample-barcoded 5' primer and a J-beta primer mix. TCRdb recomputed calls from the 5' RACE reads with MiXCR, one row per CDR3 protein. The sample has approximately 600,000 distinct CDR3 sequences, 58% seen once. Material: blood. The source of these receptors is a man between 60 and 70 years old in good health.

This chain connects TRBV12-3 or TRBV12-4 to TRBJ2-1, with unresolved D. The V and J ends lost 3 bases and 10 bases respectively, with 7 bases between them. CDR3 length: 11 residues. The chain's CDR3 is CASSFSSEQFF. Written as DNA, the CDR3 is TGTGCCAGCAGTTTTTCCTCCGAGCAGTTCTTC.

The chain couples TRBV28 to TRBJ2-6, with D possibly being TRBD1 (6 bases). Germline CDR1 and CDR2: MDHEN and SYDVKM. Trimming shortened V by 3 bases and J by 3 bases, and 12 bases separated the two germline ends. CDR3 length: 16 residues. CDR3 DNA sequence: TGTGCCAGCAGTTTCCACGGGACACTTGGGGCCAACGTCCTGACTTTC. Its translation: CASSFHGTLGANVLTF.

The chain uses TRBV4-1 and TRBJ1-4; 8 bases match TRBD1. Germline CDR1 reads MGHRA; CDR2 reads YSYEKL. CDR3 length: 16 amino acids. The junction had 11 bases not matched to a gene; V was cut back by 4 bases and J by 7 bases. The CDR3 loop reads CASSRTSGGSGEKLFF. As DNA, the CDR3 is TGCGCCAGCAGCCGGACTTCAGGGGGCTCTGGTGAAAAACTGTTTTTT.

The V and J genes are TRBV5-5 and TRBJ2-7, with a possible D match to TRBD2 (5 bases). The CDR3 has 15 amino acids. Trimming pared 4 bases from V and 4 bases from J, leaving 18 bases between. Germline CDR1 and CDR2: SGHKS and YYEKEE (reference sequence). CDR3 nucleotides: TGTGCCAGCAGCCCGTGGACTGACGCTGGATACGAGCAGTACTTC. It encodes CASSPWTDAGYEQYF. Variable domain in full (rest from reference TRBV5-5 and TRBJ2-7): DAGVTQSPTHLIKTRGQQVTLRCSPISGHKSVSWYQQVLGQGPQFIFQYYEKEERGRGNFPDRFSARQFPNYSSELNVNALLLGDSALYLCASSPWTDAGYEQYFGPGTRLTVT.

The rearrangement links TRBV4-2 to TRBJ1-1, with 11 bases matching TRBD1. Germline CDR1 and CDR2: LGHNA and YNFKEQ. The CDR3 loop spans 18 amino acids. V lost 1 base, J lost 6 bases, and 13 bases stayed unmatched. Here the CDR3 reads CASSQVRGQGDSSAEAFF. The CDR3 DNA reads TGTGCCAGCAGCCAAGTACGGGGACAGGGGGATTCTAGCGCTGAAGCTTTCTTT.

This clonotype has only one observation. The rearrangement uses TRBV7-9 and TRBJ2-7; TRBD1 matches 7 bases. The CDR3 loop spans 15 amino acids. The junction had 8 bases not matched to a gene; V was cut back by 4 bases and J by 2 bases. Germline CDR1 and CDR2: SEHNR and FQNEAQ (reference sequence). CDR3 sequence reads: CASSSLRDSTYEQYF. The CDR3 nucleotides are TGTGCCAGCAGCTCCCTCCGGGACAGCACCTACGAGCAGTACTTC.

This chain links TRBV9 with TRBJ2-7; D remains ambiguous. Trimming removed 4 bases from V and 0 bases from J, with 14 bases in between. This CDR3 is built from 15 residues. Germline V CDR1 and CDR2: SGDLS, YYNGEE. The CDR3 nucleotides read TGTGCCAGCAGCAAAGGGCGAACCAACTCCTACGAGCAGTACTTC. It encodes CASSKGRTNSYEQYF.

The V call is TRBV6-1, the J call TRBJ2-7, with 8 positions matching TRBD1. With 3 bases clipped from V and 2 bases from J, the junction kept 6 bases outside the gene matches. Germline V gene lookup returns CDR1 MNHNS and CDR2 SASEGT. CDR3 length: 15 residues. The CDR3 here is CASSEDREATYEQYF. CDR3 sequence (DNA): TGTGCCAGCAGTGAGGACAGGGAAGCCACCTACGAGCAGTACTTC.

V usage is TRBV5-1 and J usage is TRBJ2-1, with D perhaps matching TRBD1 (6 bases). Trimming took off 0 bases at V and 4 bases at J, with 11 bases between the two ends. The CDR3 runs 15 residues. Germline CDR1 reads SGHRS; CDR2 reads YFSETQ. DNA of the CDR3: TGCGCCAGCAGCTTGGCAGGGGCGCGGTACAATGAGCAGTTCTTC. Translating it yields CASSLAGARYNEQFF. Filled out from reference TRBV5-1 and TRBJ2-1, the complete variable domain reads KAGVTQTPRYLIKTRGQQVTLSCSPISGHRSVSWYQQTPGQGLQFLFEYFSETQRNKGNFPGRFSGRQFSNSRSEMNVSTLELGDSALYLCASSLAGARYNEQFFGPGTRLTVL.

The chain joins TRBV28 to TRBJ1-5, with D perhaps TRBD1 (5 bases). There are 12 residues in the CDR3. The V end lost 7 bases, the J end lost 7 bases, and 11 bases lay between the germline ends. Per the germline V gene, CDR1 is MDHEN and CDR2 is SYDVKM. The CDR3 reads CASMGVSQPQHF. The CDR3 bases are TGTGCCAGCATGGGGGTGAGCCAGCCCCAGCATTTT.

This clonotype was picked up a small number of times. V gene TRBV7-9 combines with J gene TRBJ2-5; a possible D gene is TRBD2 (6 bases). V was cut by 5 bases and J by 1 base, with 11 bases left in between. The length of the CDR3 is 14 residues. The germline gives CDR1 SEHNR, CDR2 FQNEAQ (reference sequence). CDR3 nucleotides: TGTGCCAGCAGCCCCAGCGGGTTCCAAGAGACCCAGTACTTC. Amino acids: CASSPSGFQETQYF.

Worth noting for this clonotype: Its ends do not fully match the called genes, so a read error is possible. The rearrangement uses TRBV20-1 and TRBJ1-1; no definite D call. CDR3 length: 13 amino acids. The germline gives CDR1 DFQATT, CDR2 SNEGSKA (reference sequence). The CDR3: CSARVVGNTEAFF. Here the CDR3 DNA reads TGCAGTGCCAGAGTGGTGGGGAACACTGAAGCTTTCTTT.

The rearrangement links TRBV20-1 to TRBJ2-3; D remains ambiguous. This CDR3 region has 13 residues. The germline V gene has CDR1 DFQATT and CDR2 SNEGSKA (reference sequence). Trimming left V 6 bases short and J 0 bases short, with 10 bases between. The CDR3 region is CSAPQASTDTQYF. In nucleotides, the CDR3 is TGCAGTGCCCCACAAGCTAGCACAGATACGCAGTATTTT.

This clonotype showed up just once. This chain connects TRBV5-1 to TRBJ2-1; TRBD2 agrees at 16 bases. CDR1 is SGHRS, CDR2 YFSETQ, per germline. V trimming: 5 bases; J trimming: 10 bases; junction bases outside the gene matches: 9. There are 16 residues in the CDR3. The CDR3 nucleotides are TGCGCCAGCAGGCCACCGGGACTAGCGGGGGGGCGAGAGCAGTTCTTC. Translation: CASRPPGLAGGREQFF.

The V and J genes are TRBV25-1 and TRBJ2-1, with a possible D match to TRBD1 (6 bases). This CDR3 region has 15 residues. Deletions cut 10 bases from V and 6 bases from J, with 22 bases between. The V gene's germline CDR1 is MGHDK and CDR2 SYGVNS. This chain's CDR3 is CATQGSLQGRNEQFF. Here the CDR3 DNA reads TGTGCCACCCAAGGGTCCCTACAGGGTCGCAATGAGCAGTTCTTC.

This clonotype was seen only once. This chain links TRBV6-1 with TRBJ2-5, with TRBD2 matching 7 bases. The CDR3 spans 15 residues. Per the germline V gene, CDR1 is MNHNS and CDR2 is SASEGT. Trimming took 5 bases from V and 2 from J; bases not matched to a gene: 8. The CDR3: CASSIGGIDQETQYF. CDR3 DNA sequence: TGTGCCAGCAGTATCGGGGGGATCGATCAAGAGACCCAGTACTTC.

The rearrangement joins TRBV10-3 to TRBJ1-2, with 7 bases aligning to TRBD1. The CDR3 spans 16 residues. Germline CDR1 reads ENHRY; CDR2 reads SYGVKD. J lost 4 bases, V lost 11 bases, and 19 bases had no gene match. CDR3 sequence (DNA): TGTGCCGGCCGAGGGAACAGGGGCGCAGAGGGCTATGGCTACACCTTC. As protein: CAGRGNRGAEGYGYTF.

The gene calls are TRBV5-1 and TRBJ1-1; possibly TRBD1 for D (5 bases). The length of the CDR3 is 18 residues. V was pared by 0 bases and J by 0 bases, with 18 bases between. CDR1 is SGHRS and CDR2 is YFSETQ in the germline V gene. CDR3 region: CASSLDGWQGGVNTEAFF. The DNA of the CDR3 is TGCGCCAGCAGCTTGGATGGTTGGCAGGGAGGAGTGAACACTGAAGCTTTCTTT.

The V gene is TRBV5-1, the J gene TRBJ2-7, with 7 bases identical to TRBD1. J lost 3 bases, V lost 3 bases, and 6 bases had no gene match. Looked up from germline, CDR1 is SGHRS and CDR2 is YFSETQ. This CDR3 spans 14 amino acids. DNA for the CDR3: TGCGCCAGCAGCTGGACGGGACAGAACTACGAGCAGTACTTC. It codes for CASSWTGQNYEQYF.